This TCR beta chain was obtained from a study of blood T cell repertoires in COVID-19. Study summary: Acute-phase and convalescent COVID-19 samples originated in the United States, Italy and Spain.

Profiling relied on immunoSEQ multiplex PCR, and the TCRdb table lists in-frame clones only, not all of them. Of a few hundred thousand clones in the sample, about 90% were seen once. This clone was seen just once. The CDR3 has 15 amino acids. Per the germline V gene, CDR1 is KGHSH and CDR2 is LQKENI. V lost 3 bases, J lost 2 bases, and 5 bases stayed unmatched. This clonotype was obtained from a man younger than 35 with COVID-19, enrolled during active disease. This chain connects TRBV18 to TRBJ2-5, with 8 bases identical to TRBD1. Sample: peripheral blood. CDR3 nucleotides: TGTGCCAGCTCACCCCAACAGGGGGAGCAAGAGACCCAGTACTTC. It is translated as CASSPQQGEQETQYF.